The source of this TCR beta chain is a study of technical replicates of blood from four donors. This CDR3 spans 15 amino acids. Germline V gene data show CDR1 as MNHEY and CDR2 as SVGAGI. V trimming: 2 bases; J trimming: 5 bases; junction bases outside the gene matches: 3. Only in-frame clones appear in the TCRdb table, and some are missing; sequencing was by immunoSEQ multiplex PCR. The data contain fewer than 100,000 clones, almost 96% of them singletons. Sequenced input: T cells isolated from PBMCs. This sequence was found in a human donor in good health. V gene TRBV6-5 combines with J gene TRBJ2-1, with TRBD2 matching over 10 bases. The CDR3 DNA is TGTGCCAGCAGTTACAGACTAGCGGGCCACAATGAGCAGTTCTTC. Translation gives CASSYRLAGHNEQFF.